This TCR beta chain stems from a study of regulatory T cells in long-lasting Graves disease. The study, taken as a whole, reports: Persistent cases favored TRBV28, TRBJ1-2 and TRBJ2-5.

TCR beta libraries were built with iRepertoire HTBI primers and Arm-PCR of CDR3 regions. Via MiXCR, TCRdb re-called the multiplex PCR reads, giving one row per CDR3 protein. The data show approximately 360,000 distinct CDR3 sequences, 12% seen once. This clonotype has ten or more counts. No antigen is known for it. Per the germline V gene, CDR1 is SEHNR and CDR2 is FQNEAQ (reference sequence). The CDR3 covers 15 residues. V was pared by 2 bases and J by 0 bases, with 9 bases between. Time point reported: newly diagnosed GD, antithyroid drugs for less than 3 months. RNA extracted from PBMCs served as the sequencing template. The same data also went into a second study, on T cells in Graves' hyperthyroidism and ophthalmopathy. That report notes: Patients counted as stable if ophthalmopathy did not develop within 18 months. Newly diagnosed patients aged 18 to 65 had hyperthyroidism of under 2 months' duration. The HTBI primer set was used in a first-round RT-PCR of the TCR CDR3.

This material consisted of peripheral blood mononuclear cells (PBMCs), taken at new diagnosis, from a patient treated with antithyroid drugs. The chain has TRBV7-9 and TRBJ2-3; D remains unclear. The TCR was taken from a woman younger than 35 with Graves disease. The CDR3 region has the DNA TGTGCCAGCAGCTTATACTACCCAAGCACAGATACGCAGTATTTT. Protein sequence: CASSLYYPSTDTQYF.